This is a list of T cell receptor beta chains from one sample in a study of early T cells in non-severe SARS-CoV-2 infection. Via MiXCR, TCRdb re-called the 5' RACE reads, giving one row per CDR3 protein. The sample carries approximately 64,000 distinct CDR3 sequences, roughly a sixth recorded once. Material: whole blood, obtained at baseline. These receptor sequences come from an adult who was a healthcare worker with PCR-confirmed SARS-CoV-2 infection or an uninfected control (not recorded which). Both conserved end residues are part of each CDR3. The D gene is left open where the match is weak. Clone size is stated in some rows and not others, as once, few, many or a class when expanded.

D	V	J	size	CDR3	DNA
NA	TRBV21-1	TRBJ2-1	few	CASSARGHNEQFF	TGTGCCAGCAGCGCCAGGGGTCACAATGAGCAGTTCTTC
TRBD1	TRBV6-2/TRBV6-3	TRBJ2-5	few	CASSYLGPGGETQYF	TGTGCCAGCAGTTACCTGGGACCAGGGGGAGAGACCCAGTACTTC
TRBD1	TRBV12-3/TRBV12-4	TRBJ2-7	NA	CASSAPGQRAPYEQYF	TGTGCCAGCAGTGCACCGGGACAGAGGGCCCCCTACGAGCAGTACTTC
TRBD1	TRBV14	TRBJ2-1	few	CASSQRSDRGPIF	TGTGCCAGCAGCCAACGGAGCGACAGGGGGCCGATCTTC
TRBD2	TRBV27	TRBJ2-1	many	CASSLVGLAGNEQFF	TGTGCCAGCAGTTTAGTGGGACTAGCGGGCAATGAGCAGTTCTTC
NA	TRBV7-6	TRBJ2-3	NA	CASSPTATDTQYF	TGTGCCAGCAGCCCGACAGCCACAGATACGCAGTATTTT
NA	TRBV20-1	TRBJ1-3	NA	CSARGPGNTIYF	TGCAGTGCTAGAGGCCCCGGAAACACCATATATTTT
TRBD2	TRBV7-2	TRBJ2-5	few	CASSTASGSGETQYF	TGTGCCAGCAGCACAGCTAGCGGGAGTGGTGAGACCCAGTACTTC
NA	TRBV6-6	TRBJ1-6	few	CASSPPGTEKGSLHF	TGTGCCAGCAGTCCCCCCGGGACGGAAAAAGGATCCCTCCACTTT
TRBD1	TRBV6-5	TRBJ1-1	few	CASGNRGAEAFF	TGTGCCAGCGGTAACAGGGGGGCTGAAGCTTTCTTT
NA	TRBV29-1	TRBJ1-2	few	CSAGADYGYTF	TGCAGCGCGGGGGCGGACTATGGCTACACCTTC
TRBD1	TRBV7-2	TRBJ1-6	few	CASGTSGTGNSPLHF	TGTGCCAGCGGGACATCCGGGACAGGCAATTCACCCCTCCACTTT
TRBD1	TRBV28	TRBJ1-4	NA	CASKQGNYEKLFF	TGTGCCAGTAAACAGGGGAATTATGAAAAACTGTTTTTT
NA	TRBV6-2/TRBV6-3	TRBJ2-1	NA	CASSYSNNRYNEQFF	TGTGCCAGCAGTTACTCGAACAACAGGTACAATGAGCAGTTCTTC
NA	TRBV19	TRBJ1-5	few	CASSIMRSNQPQHF	TGTGCCAGTAGTATAATGAGGAGCAATCAGCCCCAGCATTTT
NA	TRBV29-1	TRBJ2-7	NA	CSVGGDGPYEQYF	TGCAGCGTTGGAGGGGACGGCCCCTACGAGCAGTACTTC
TRBD2	TRBV7-2	TRBJ2-6	once	CASSLPTSGRGSGANVLTF	TGTGCCAGCAGCCTACCTACTAGCGGGAGGGGCTCTGGGGCCAACGTCCTGACTTTC
TRBD1	TRBV14	TRBJ2-4	few	CASSSTGAAKNIQYF	TGTGCCAGCAGCTCCACAGGGGCGGCCAAAAACATTCAGTACTTC
TRBD1	TRBV20-1	TRBJ1-6	few	CSARGQGARSPLHF	TGCAGTGCTAGAGGACAGGGGGCGCGGTCACCCCTCCACTTT
TRBD2	TRBV3-1	TRBJ2-5	many	CASSQEPTSGKVEETQYF	TGTGCCAGCAGCCAAGAACCGACTAGCGGGAAGGTGGAAGAGACCCAGTACTTC
NA	TRBV28	TRBJ2-7	many	CATQGGSSYEQYF	TGTGCCACCCAGGGGGGTTCCTCCTACGAGCAGTACTTC
NA	TRBV5-1	TRBJ2-3	few	CASSTQRSTDTQYF	TGCGCCAGCAGTACCCAGCGGAGCACAGATACGCAGTATTTT
NA	TRBV19	TRBJ1-6	NA	CASSTGRNSPLHF	TGTGCCAGTAGTACGGGACGTAATTCACCCCTCCACTTT
NA	TRBV28	TRBJ2-4	few	CASSLWENIQYF	TGTGCCAGCAGTTTATGGGAAAACATTCAGTACTTC
TRBD1	TRBV6-1	TRBJ2-7	NA	CASNRDRVSVEQYF	TGTGCCAGCAACCGGGACAGGGTATCGGTCGAGCAGTACTTC
NA	TRBV19	TRBJ2-7	NA	CASSVRRGYEQYF	TGTGCCAGTAGTGTTCGCAGGGGCTACGAGCAGTACTTC
TRBD1	TRBV4-1	TRBJ1-1	NA	CASSSDRGSAFF	TGCGCCAGCAGCTCGGACAGGGGTTCAGCTTTCTTT
NA	TRBV7-9	TRBJ2-5	few	CASSPNRVGSQETQYF	TGTGCCAGCAGCCCTAACAGGGTTGGGAGCCAAGAGACCCAGTACTTC
NA	TRBV24-1	TRBJ2-2	NA	CATSGFGSESNTGELFF	TGTGCCACCAGTGGTTTCGGGAGCGAGTCGAACACCGGGGAGCTGTTTTTT
NA	TRBV2	TRBJ2-1	medium-sized	CASKNSNEQFF	TGTGCCAGCAAAAACAGCAATGAGCAGTTCTTC